This T cell receptor (beta chain) was identified in a study of identical twins. Between the trimmed V and J ends, which lost 3 bases and 1 base, there was a span of 9 bases. The CDR3 loop spans 14 amino acids. The germline CDR1 and CDR2 sequences are MNHEY and SVGAGI. TCRdb fed the 5' RACE reads into MiXCR, producing one record per CDR3 protein. The sample holds about 330,000 distinct CDR3 sequences; 9% to 15% are singletons and the top ten take 6% to 9%. General study points: In drawing conclusions, the study used cross-sectional statistical analysis and did not follow the same donors. With monozygotic twins, out-of-frame TCR alpha sharing exceeded what models estimated. Insertion counts were lower in abundant cord blood beta clonotypes, a trend that memory repertoires did not show.

This clonotype was seen more than once but under ten times. The antigen is unknown. The donor group consisted entirely of healthy Caucasians. This same sample was also part of a study on yellow fever vaccine responses in identical twins.

The TCR comes from a young woman in good health. Sequenced material: CD8+ T cells sorted from blood. The rearrangement joins TRBV6-5 to TRBJ1-1; maybe TRBD1 (6 bases). The CDR3 protein is CASSYYRENTEAFF. Written as DNA, the CDR3 is TGTGCCAGCAGTTATTACAGGGAGAACACTGAAGCTTTCTTT.